This TCR beta chain was documented in a study of blood T cells in healthy people across ages. Germline values: CDR1 SGHTA, CDR2 FQGNSA. Trimming removed 5 bases at V and 8 bases at J, with 13 bases between. The CDR3 spans 13 residues. A J-beta primer mix and a sample-barcoded 5' primer were used in a second PCR of roughly 7 to 12 cycles. TCRdb reanalysed the 5' RACE reads using MiXCR and keeps one entry per CDR3 protein. Here the sample spans around 1,500,000 distinct CDR3 sequences, about 43% being singletons. Caucasian, healthy and from Russia, the donors were aged between about 6 and 90. The gene calls are TRBV7-2 and TRBJ2-1, with TRBD1 as a possible D gene (5 bases). The sequence derives from a woman younger than 35 in good health. The material sequenced was blood. The CDR3: CASSQGVSYEQFF. The CDR3 region has the DNA TGTGCCAGCAGCCAAGGGGTGAGCTATGAGCAGTTCTTC.